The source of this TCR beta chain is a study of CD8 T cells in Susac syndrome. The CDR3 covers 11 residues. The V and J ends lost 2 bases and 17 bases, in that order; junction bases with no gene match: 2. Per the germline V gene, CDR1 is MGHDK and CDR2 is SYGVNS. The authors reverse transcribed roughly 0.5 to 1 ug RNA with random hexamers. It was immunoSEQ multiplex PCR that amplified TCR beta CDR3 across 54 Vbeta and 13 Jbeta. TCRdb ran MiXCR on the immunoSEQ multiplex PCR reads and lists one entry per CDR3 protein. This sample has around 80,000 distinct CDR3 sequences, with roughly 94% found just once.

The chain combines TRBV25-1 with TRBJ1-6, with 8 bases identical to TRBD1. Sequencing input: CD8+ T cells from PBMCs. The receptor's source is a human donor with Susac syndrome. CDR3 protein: CASSERQGIHF. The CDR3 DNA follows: TGTGCCAGCAGTGAACGACAGGGGATCCACTTT.